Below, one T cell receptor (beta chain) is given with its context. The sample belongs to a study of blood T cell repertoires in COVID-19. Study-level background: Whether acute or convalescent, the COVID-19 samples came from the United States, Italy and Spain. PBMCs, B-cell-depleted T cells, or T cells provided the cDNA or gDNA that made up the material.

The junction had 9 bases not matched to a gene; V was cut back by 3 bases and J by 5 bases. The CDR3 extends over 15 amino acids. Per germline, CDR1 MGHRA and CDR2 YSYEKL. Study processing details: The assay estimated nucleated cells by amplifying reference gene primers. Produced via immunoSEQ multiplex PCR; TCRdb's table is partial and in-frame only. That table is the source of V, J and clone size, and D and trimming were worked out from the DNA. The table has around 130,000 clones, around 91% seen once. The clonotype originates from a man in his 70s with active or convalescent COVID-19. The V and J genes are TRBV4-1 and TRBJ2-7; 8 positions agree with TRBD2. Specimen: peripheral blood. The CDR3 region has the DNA TGCGCCAGCAGCCACGCGGGACTAGACGATAACGAGCAGTACTTC. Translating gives CASSHAGLDDNEQYF.